The 32 T cell receptor beta chains in this list originate from one sample, sequenced in a study of OX40 agonist ivuxolimab in advanced cancers. The repertoire was sequenced with immunoSEQ multiplex PCR; TCRdb's copy has only in-frame clones and lacks some. Of 56,000 or so clones in the sample, around 81% were seen once. The sequencing here drew on CD4+ or CD8+ T cells sorted from blood, taken in a trial of the OX40 agonist ivuxolimab. The origin of the receptors is an adult with an advanced solid tumor such as melanoma, head and neck, liver or kidney cancer.

The chain has TRBV18 and TRBJ2-3; 7 nucleotides agree with TRBD2. CDR1 and CDR2 from the germline V gene are KGHSH and LQKENI. The CDR3 consists of 16 residues. Germline trimming cut 2 bases from V and 2 bases from J; bases unmatched to any gene: 7. The CDR3 loop is CASSPMAGEITDTQYF. The CDR3 coding sequence is TGTGCCAGCTCACCAATGGCGGGAGAGATCACAGATACGCAGTATTTT.

The V gene is TRBV19, the J gene TRBJ2-2, with D possibly matching TRBD1 (5 bases). This CDR3 region has 14 residues. Germline V lookup: CDR1 LNHDA, CDR2 SQIVND (reference sequence). Trimming cost V 5 bases and J 4 bases, with 11 bases left between them. The CDR3 coding sequence is TGTGCCAGTAGTTTTCAGGGATTCACCGGGGAGCTGTTTTTT. It is translated as CASSFQGFTGELFF.

As regards this clone: One junction end does not reproduce the germline sequence, and a read error may be involved. This chain connects TRBV25-1 to TRBJ1-1, with 9 bases matching TRBD1. From germline, CDR1 is MGHDK and CDR2 SYGVNS. The CDR3 contains 13 residues. CDR3: CASTGNAGDRGMF. As DNA, the CDR3 is TGTGCCAGCACCGGAAACGCCGGAGACAGGGGGATGTTT. The full variable domain, in which reference TRBV25-1 and TRBJ1-1 provide the parts outside the CDR3, is EADIYQTPRYLVIGTGKKITLECSQTMGHDKMYWYQQDPGMELHLIHYSYGVNSTEKGDLSSESTVSRIRTEHFPLTLESARPSHTSQYLCASTGNAGDRGMFGQGTRLTVV.

V usage is TRBV12-5 and J usage is TRBJ1-3; D not resolved. V lost 2 bases to trimming and J lost 3 bases, with 17 bases between them. Germline CDR1 reads LGHNT; CDR2 reads FRNRAP. The CDR3 covers 17 residues. CDR3 sequence (DNA): TGTGCTAGTGGTTTGAGGACCATCGAACGGAATGGAAACACCATATATTTT. Translation: CASGLRTIERNGNTIYF.

This clone was picked up many times. The rearrangement joins TRBV2 to TRBJ1-5, with D maybe TRBD1 (6 bases). The CDR3 contains 13 residues. V was pared by 10 bases and J by 2 bases, with 12 bases between. Germline CDR1 reads SNHLY; CDR2 reads FYNNEI. The CDR3 nucleotides are TGTGCCACCCAGCACAGGGGCAATCAGCCCCAGCATTTT. Protein product: CATQHRGNQPQHF.

The chain uses TRBV28 and TRBJ1-2; D is unresolved. The V end was cut by 7 bases, the J end by 5 bases, with 14 bases between. From germline, CDR1 is MDHEN and CDR2 SYDVKM. The CDR3 consists of 13 residues. The CDR3 region has the DNA TGTGCCAGCAACCTCCAGGCGAGGTATGGCTACACCTTC. Translation gives CASNLQARYGYTF.

This clone was counted a single time. This chain uses TRBV7-9 with TRBJ2-1; 7 positions agree with TRBD1. The CDR3 is 16 residues long. Trimming at V came to 5 bases and at J to 3 bases, leaving 10 bases not matched to a gene. Germline V gives CDR1 SEHNR, CDR2 FQNEAQ (reference sequence). The CDR3 nucleotides are TGTGCCAGCAGCCGGACAGGTAACGGGAACTACAATGAGCAGTTCTTC. Its protein product is CASSRTGNGNYNEQFF. Based on the CDR3 plus reference TRBV7-9 and TRBJ2-1, the full variable domain is DTGVSQNPRHKITKRGQNVTFRCDPISEHNRLYWYRQTLGQGPEFLTYFQNEAQLEKSRLLSDRFSAERPKGSFSTLEIQRTEQGDSAMYLCASSRTGNGNYNEQFFGPGTRLTVL.

This rearrangement joins TRBV6-6 to TRBJ1-5, with a tentative D call TRBD1 (6 bases). Per germline, CDR1 MNHNY and CDR2 SVGAGI (reference sequence). The V and J ends lost 5 bases and 6 bases respectively, with 11 bases between them. The CDR3 length is 13 residues. The CDR3 DNA is TGTGCCAGCAGTGGGGGGGCTAGTCAGCCCCAGCATTTT. Translated, it gives CASSGGASQPQHF.

This clone was seen a few times. The chain couples TRBV18 to TRBJ2-4, with 14 bases identical to TRBD2. CDR3 size: 16 residues. Germline assignment: CDR1 KGHSH and CDR2 LQKENI. Trimming took 8 bases from V and 2 from J; bases not matched to a gene: 5. The DNA of the CDR3 is TGTGCCAGCACTGGACTAGCGGGGGGTACCAAAAACATTCAGTACTTC. Protein sequence: CASTGLAGGTKNIQYF.

J is TRBJ2-7 and V is TRBV6-1, with 12 bases lining up with TRBD2. The CDR3 covers 15 residues. Germline V CDR1 and CDR2: MNHNS, SASEGT. The ends lost 5 bases at V and 7 bases at J; junction bases unmatched: 9. The CDR3 loop is CASSPKLGTSGEQYF. The CDR3 nucleotides read TGTGCCAGCAGTCCGAAGCTGGGGACTAGCGGGGAGCAGTACTTC.

This clone was observed once. One end of the junction is discordant with germline, which a read error may explain. CDR3 region: CASSRPRDRHDF. CDR3 DNA sequence: TGTGCCAGCAGTCGCCCCCGGGACAGGCACGACTTC. The chain recombines TRBV28 with TRBJ2-7; 8 bases line up with TRBD1. The CDR3 runs to 12 residues. The germline gives CDR1 MDHEN, CDR2 SYDVKM. Drawing the rest from reference TRBV28 and TRBJ2-7, the complete variable domain is DVKVTQSSRYLVKRTGEKVFLECVQDMDHENMFWYRQDPGLGLRLIYFSYDVKMKEKGDIPEGYSVSREKKERFSLILESASTNQTSMYLCASSRPRDRHDFGPGTRLTVT.

The V gene is TRBV7-9, the J gene TRBJ2-1; 12 bases align to TRBD2. The germline V gene has CDR1 SEHNR and CDR2 FQNEAQ (reference sequence). Trimming cost V 6 bases and J 4 bases; bases outside gene matches: 1. The CDR3 sequence is 14 residues long. This chain's CDR3 is CASRGLAGYNEQFF. CDR3 bases: TGTGCCAGCAGGGGACTAGCGGGTTACAATGAGCAGTTCTTC. Together with reference TRBV7-9 and TRBJ2-1, the CDR3 gives the full variable domain: DTGVSQNPRHKITKRGQNVTFRCDPISEHNRLYWYRQTLGQGPEFLTYFQNEAQLEKSRLLSDRFSAERPKGSFSTLEIQRTEQGDSAMYLCASRGLAGYNEQFFGPGTRLTVL.

The sample holds a few counts of this clone. V and J are TRBV20-1 and TRBJ2-5, with no clear D. CDR3 length: 11 amino acids. Trimming shortened V by 4 bases and J by 3 bases, and 6 bases separated the two germline ends. Per the germline V gene, CDR1 is DFQATT and CDR2 is SNEGSKA (reference sequence). The CDR3 protein is CSAKPEETQYF. The CDR3 coding sequence is TGCAGTGCTAAGCCAGAAGAGACCCAGTACTTC.

The CDR3 spells CASSQGQGAYNEQFF. The CDR3 DNA sequence: TGTGCCAGCAGCCAGGGACAGGGGGCCTACAATGAGCAGTTCTTC. J is TRBJ2-1 and V is TRBV5-4; 11 positions match TRBD1. The length of the CDR3 is 15 residues. V gave up 4 bases and J gave up 2 bases; unmatched junction bases: 2. The germline gives CDR1 SGHNT, CDR2 YYREEE (reference sequence).

V gene TRBV11-2 combines with J gene TRBJ2-1; D possibly matches TRBD1 or TRBD2 (6 bases each). This CDR3 is 15 amino acids long. Trimming removed 5 bases from V and 5 bases from J, with 16 bases in between. CDR1 is SGHAT and CDR2 is FQNNGV in the germline V gene. The CDR3 DNA is TGTGCCAGCAGCCAGACAGGTCGCGGGAACAATGAGCAGTTCTTC. It translates to CASSQTGRGNNEQFF.

The V call is TRBV27, the J call TRBJ2-7, with TRBD1 matching 10 bases. In germline, CDR1 is MNHEY, CDR2 SMNVEV (reference sequence). V was clipped by 8 bases and J by 2 bases; unmatched bases: 3. The CDR3 sequence is 13 residues long. The CDR3 region has the DNA TGTGCCAGCGGGACAGGGGCGGCCTACGAGCAGTACTTC. Translating it yields CASGTGAAYEQYF.

The table lists this clone with a count of one. The chain has TRBV2 and TRBJ2-7; 9 bases fit TRBD2. V lost 5 bases, J lost 4 bases, and 9 bases stayed unmatched. Germline CDR1 and CDR2: SNHLY and FYNNEI. The length of the CDR3 is 15 residues. The CDR3 here is CASSTPGRGGYEQYF. CDR3 DNA: TGTGCCAGCAGTACCCCAGGGCGGGGGGGTTACGAGCAGTACTTC.

The V gene is TRBV7-2, the J gene TRBJ2-5; 7 nucleotides align to TRBD2. The CDR3 spans 15 residues. V gave up 5 bases and J gave up 2 bases; unmatched junction bases: 8. The germline V gene has CDR1 SGHTA and CDR2 FQGNSA. CDR3 amino acids: CASSLLGLGQETQYF. The DNA of the CDR3 is TGTGCCAGCAGCCTACTAGGACTAGGTCAAGAGACCCAGTACTTC.

To note about this clone: The sample contains more than one DNA sequence encoding this CDR3. The V call is TRBV11-2, the J call TRBJ2-5; D not certain. Germline V lookup: CDR1 SGHAT, CDR2 FQNNGV. This CDR3 has 12 amino acids. Trimming took off 3 bases at V and 1 base at J, with 3 bases between the two ends. The CDR3 sequence is CASSLVQETQYF. The CDR3 region has the DNA TGTGCCAGCAGCTTGGTCCAAGAGACCCAGTACTTC.

This chain uses TRBV2 with TRBJ2-1; D perhaps matches TRBD2 (6 bases). The CDR3 runs 16 residues. From germline, CDR1 is SNHLY and CDR2 FYNNEI. V gave up 7 bases and J gave up 5 bases, with 21 bases separating them. This CDR3 is CASNPSVGGANNEQFF. The CDR3 nucleotides read TGTGCCAGCAACCCCTCCGTCGGCGGGGCGAACAATGAGCAGTTCTTC.

The V and J genes are TRBV27 and TRBJ2-5, with D perhaps given as TRBD1 or TRBD2 (5 bases each). Per germline, CDR1 MNHEY and CDR2 SMNVEV (reference sequence). CDR3 size: 15 residues. Trimming removed 0 bases at V and 7 bases at J, with 15 bases between. DNA for the CDR3: TGTGCCAGCAGTTTATCCGGGACCCGCGGTGGGACCCAGTACTTC. As protein: CASSLSGTRGGTQYF.

The rearrangement uses TRBV14 and TRBJ2-5; no clear D gene. The DNA end is more similar to TRBJ2-7, so the J call may be wrong. Germline lookup yields CDR1 SGHDN and CDR2 FVKESK. This CDR3 has 16 residues. As DNA, the CDR3 is TGTGCCAGCAGCCAAGATTTGGGCAGCCAGTCCTACGAGCAGTACTTC. Amino acid sequence: CASSQDLGSQSYEQYF.

This chain connects TRBV9 to TRBJ2-3, with 7 bases that match TRBD1. The V gene end was trimmed by 2 bases and the J gene end by 6 bases; junction bases not matched to a gene: 9. The germline gives CDR1 SGDLS, CDR2 YYNGEE. This CDR3 spans 15 amino acids. CDR3 region: CASSVWDSSADTQYF. CDR3 nucleotides: TGTGCCAGCAGCGTCTGGGACAGCTCGGCTGATACGCAGTATTTT. The full variable domain, in which reference TRBV9 and TRBJ2-3 provide the parts outside the CDR3, is DSGVTQTPKHLITATGQRVTLRCSPRSGDLSVYWYQQSLDQGLQFLIQYYNGEERAKGNILERFSAQQFPDLHSELNLSSLELGDSALYFCASSVWDSSADTQYFGPGTRLTVL.

The rearrangement uses TRBV10-3 and TRBJ2-3, with 10 bases matching TRBD2. CDR3 length equals 13 residues. The V gene's germline CDR1 is ENHRY and CDR2 SYGVKD. J was trimmed by 6 bases and V by 7 bases; bases with no gene match: 4. The CDR3 loop is CAINEREGDTQYF. In nucleotides, the CDR3 is TGTGCCATCAACGAGCGGGAGGGGGATACGCAGTATTTT.

The chain joins TRBV10-1 to TRBJ2-1; perhaps TRBD2 as D (6 bases). The CDR3 has 13 residues. Germline CDR1 and CDR2: WNHNN and SYGVQD (reference sequence). Trimming cost V 4 bases and J 6 bases, with 10 bases left between them. DNA for the CDR3: TGCGCCAGCAGTGCAAGACTAGTCAATGAGCAGTTCTTC. Residues: CASSARLVNEQFF.

This clone has a single count. The chain combines TRBV28 with TRBJ2-2; 9 nucleotides line up with TRBD2. This CDR3 comprises 15 residues. V lost 4 bases and J lost 5; bases outside the gene matches: 5. Germline lookup yields CDR1 MDHEN and CDR2 SYDVKM. CDR3 loop: CASSSAGGWTGELFF. In DNA form, the CDR3 reads TGTGCCAGCAGTTCAGCGGGAGGATGGACCGGGGAGCTGTTTTTT.

The J gene is TRBJ1-2, the V gene TRBV7-9; 7 bases fit TRBD1. V lost 4 bases, J lost 0 bases, and 5 bases stayed unmatched. CDR1 and CDR2 (germline): SEHNR, FQNEAQ (reference sequence). The CDR3 totals 15 residues. The DNA of the CDR3 is TGTGCCAGCAGCTCCGGGGACAGCCCTAACTATGGCTACACCTTC. Protein sequence: CASSSGDSPNYGYTF.

The genes are TRBV7-9 and TRBJ2-7; tentatively, D is TRBD2 (5 bases). V was trimmed by 6 bases and J by 5 bases, leaving 14 bases between them. This CDR3 is 13 amino acids long. Germline V gene lookup returns CDR1 SEHNR and CDR2 FQNEAQ (reference sequence). In nucleotides, the CDR3 is TGTGCCAGCAGTTTAACCGGGATGGACGAGCAGTACTTC. It is translated as CASSLTGMDEQYF.

The genes are TRBV27 and TRBJ2-4, with D possibly being TRBD1 or TRBD2 (5 bases each). The germline CDR1 and CDR2 sequences are MNHEY and SMNVEV (reference sequence). The CDR3 spans 16 residues. Trimming took 2 bases from V and 2 from J, leaving 13 bases between them. The CDR3 sequence is CASSLDVGESKNIQYF. As DNA, the CDR3 is TGTGCCAGCAGTTTAGATGTGGGGGAGTCCAAAAACATTCAGTACTTC.

V usage is TRBV29-1 and J usage is TRBJ1-1, with 10 positions matching TRBD1. Germline trimming cut 4 bases from V and 1 base from J; bases unmatched to any gene: 9. Germline V gives CDR1 SQVTM, CDR2 ANQGSEA. The CDR3 runs 16 residues. The CDR3 DNA sequence: TGCAGCGTTGCCCCCTTTAGGACAGGGGGGAACACTGAAGCTTTCTTT. Amino acid sequence: CSVAPFRTGGNTEAFF. The whole variable domain, filled in from reference TRBV29-1 and TRBJ1-1, reads SAVISQKPSRDICQRGTSLTIQCQVDSQVTMMFWYRQQPGQSLTLIATANQGSEATYESGFVIDKFPISRPNLTFSTLTVSNMSPEDSSIYLCSVAPFRTGGNTEAFFGQGTRLTVV.

The genes are TRBV5-1 and TRBJ1-1; D is unclear. This CDR3 is 14 amino acids long. V was clipped by 0 bases and J by 5 bases, with 11 bases between them. Germline V gives CDR1 SGHRS, CDR2 YFSETQ. CDR3 loop: CASSLDIVGTEAFF. CDR3 nucleotide sequence: TGCGCCAGCAGCTTGGACATAGTGGGTACTGAAGCTTTCTTT.

The chain employs TRBV7-8 and TRBJ2-2; D gene unclear. Deletions cut 1 base from V and 4 bases from J, with 13 bases between. The CDR3 covers 16 residues. Germline CDR1 and CDR2: SGHVS and FQNEAQ. In nucleotides, the CDR3 is TGTGCCAGCAGCTTAGACACGGTGTTTAGCACCGGGGAGCTGTTTTTT. It encodes CASSLDTVFSTGELFF.